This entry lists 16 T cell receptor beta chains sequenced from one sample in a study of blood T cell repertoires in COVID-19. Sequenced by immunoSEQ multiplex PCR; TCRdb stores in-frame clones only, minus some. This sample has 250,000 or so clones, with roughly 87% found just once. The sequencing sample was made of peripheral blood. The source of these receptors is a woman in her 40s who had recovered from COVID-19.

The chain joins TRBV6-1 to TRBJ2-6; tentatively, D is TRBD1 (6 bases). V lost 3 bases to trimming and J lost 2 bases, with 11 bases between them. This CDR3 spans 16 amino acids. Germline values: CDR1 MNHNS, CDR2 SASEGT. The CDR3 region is CASSEFAGAGANVLTF. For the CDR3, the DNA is TGTGCCAGCAGTGAGTTCGCAGGGGCTGGGGCCAACGTCCTGACTTTC.

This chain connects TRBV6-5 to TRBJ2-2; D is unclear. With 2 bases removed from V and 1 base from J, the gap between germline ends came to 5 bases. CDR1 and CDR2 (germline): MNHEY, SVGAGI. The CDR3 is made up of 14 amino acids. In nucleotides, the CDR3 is TGTGCCAGCAGTTACCTTAGGAACACCGGGGAGCTGTTTTTT. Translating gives CASSYLRNTGELFF.

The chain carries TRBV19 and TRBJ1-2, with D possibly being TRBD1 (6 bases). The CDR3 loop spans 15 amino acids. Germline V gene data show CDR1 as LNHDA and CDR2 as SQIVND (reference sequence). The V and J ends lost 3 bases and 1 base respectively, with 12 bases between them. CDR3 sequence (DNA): TGTGCCAGTAGTATTCTAACAGGGCTTAACTATGGCTACACCTTC. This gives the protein CASSILTGLNYGYTF. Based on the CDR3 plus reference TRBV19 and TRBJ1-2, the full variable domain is DGGITQSPKYLFRKEGQNVTLSCEQNLNHDAMYWYRQDPGQGLRLIYYSQIVNDFQKGDIAEGYSVSREKKESFPLTVTSAQKNPTAFYLCASSILTGLNYGYTFGSGTRLTVV.

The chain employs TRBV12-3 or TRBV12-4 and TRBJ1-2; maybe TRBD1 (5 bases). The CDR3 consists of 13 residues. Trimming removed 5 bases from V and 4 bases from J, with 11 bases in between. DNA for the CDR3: TGTGCCAGCAGTACGCAGGGATCCTATGGCTACACCTTC. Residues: CASSTQGSYGYTF.

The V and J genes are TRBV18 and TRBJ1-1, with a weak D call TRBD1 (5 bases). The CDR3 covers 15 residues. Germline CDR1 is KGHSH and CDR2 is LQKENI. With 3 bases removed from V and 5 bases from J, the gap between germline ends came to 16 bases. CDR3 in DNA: TGTGCCAGCTCACCCGGTAGACAGCAGTATACTGAAGCTTTCTTT. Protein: CASSPGRQQYTEAFF.

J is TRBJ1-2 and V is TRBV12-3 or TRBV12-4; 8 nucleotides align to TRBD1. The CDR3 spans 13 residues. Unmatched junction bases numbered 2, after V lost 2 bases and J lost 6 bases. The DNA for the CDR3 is TGTGCCAGCAGTTTACCAGGGGGCGATGGCTACACCTTC. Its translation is CASSLPGGDGYTF.

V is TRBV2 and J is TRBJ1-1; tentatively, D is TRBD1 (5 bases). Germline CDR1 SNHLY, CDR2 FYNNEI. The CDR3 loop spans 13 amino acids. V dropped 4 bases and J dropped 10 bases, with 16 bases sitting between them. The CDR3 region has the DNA TGTGCCAGCAGTGGAGTTATTGGGGCCCTAGCTTTCTTT. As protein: CASSGVIGALAFF.

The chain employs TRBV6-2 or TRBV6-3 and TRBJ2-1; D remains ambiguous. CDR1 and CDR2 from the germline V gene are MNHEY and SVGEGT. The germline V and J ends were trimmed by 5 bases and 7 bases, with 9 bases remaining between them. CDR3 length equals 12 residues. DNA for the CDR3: TGTGCCAGCAGTGACCTAGGAAATGAGCAGTTCTTC. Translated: CASSDLGNEQFF.

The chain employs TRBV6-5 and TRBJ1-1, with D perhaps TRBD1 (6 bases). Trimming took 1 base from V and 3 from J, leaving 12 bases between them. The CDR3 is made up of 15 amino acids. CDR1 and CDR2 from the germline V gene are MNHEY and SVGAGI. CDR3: CASSYYREWDTEAFF. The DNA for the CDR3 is TGTGCCAGCAGTTACTACAGGGAGTGGGACACTGAAGCTTTCTTT.

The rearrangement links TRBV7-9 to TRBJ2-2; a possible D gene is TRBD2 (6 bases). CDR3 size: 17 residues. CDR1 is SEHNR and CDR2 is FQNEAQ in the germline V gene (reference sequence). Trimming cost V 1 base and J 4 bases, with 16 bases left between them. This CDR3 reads CASSLVLAGIITGELFF. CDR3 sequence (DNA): TGTGCCAGCAGCTTAGTACTAGCCGGAATTATCACCGGGGAGCTGTTTTTT.

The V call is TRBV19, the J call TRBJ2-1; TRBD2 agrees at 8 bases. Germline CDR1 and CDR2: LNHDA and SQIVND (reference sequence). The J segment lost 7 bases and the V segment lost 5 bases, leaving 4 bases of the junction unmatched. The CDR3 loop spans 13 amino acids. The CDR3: CASSREGQNEQFF. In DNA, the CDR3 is TGTGCCAGTAGTCGGGAGGGGCAGAATGAGCAGTTCTTC.

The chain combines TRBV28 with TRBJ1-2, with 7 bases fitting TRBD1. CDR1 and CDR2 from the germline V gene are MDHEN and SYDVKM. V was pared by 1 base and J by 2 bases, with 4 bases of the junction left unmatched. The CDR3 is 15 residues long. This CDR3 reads CASSLSAGGNYGYTF. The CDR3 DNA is TGTGCCAGCAGTTTATCGGCAGGGGGGAACTATGGCTACACCTTC.

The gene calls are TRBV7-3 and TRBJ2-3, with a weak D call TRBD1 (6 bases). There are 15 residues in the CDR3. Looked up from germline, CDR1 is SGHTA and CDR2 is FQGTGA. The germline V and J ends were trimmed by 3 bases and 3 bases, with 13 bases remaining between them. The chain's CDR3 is CASSLWARGTDTQYF. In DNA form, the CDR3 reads TGTGCCAGCAGCTTGTGGGCTAGGGGGACAGATACGCAGTATTTT.

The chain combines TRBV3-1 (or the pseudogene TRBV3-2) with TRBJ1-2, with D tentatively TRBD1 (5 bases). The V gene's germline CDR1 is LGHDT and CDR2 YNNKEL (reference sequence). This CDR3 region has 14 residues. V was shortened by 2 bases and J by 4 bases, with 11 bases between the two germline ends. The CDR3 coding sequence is TGTGCCAGCAGCCAAACGACAGAGAGCTATGGCTACACCTTC. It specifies CASSQTTESYGYTF.

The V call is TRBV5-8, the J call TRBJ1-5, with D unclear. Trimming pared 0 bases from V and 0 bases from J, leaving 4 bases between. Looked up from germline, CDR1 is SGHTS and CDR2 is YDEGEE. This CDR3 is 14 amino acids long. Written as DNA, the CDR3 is TGTGCCAGCAGCTTGGCGGGTAGCAATCAGCCCCAGCATTTT. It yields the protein CASSLAGSNQPQHF.

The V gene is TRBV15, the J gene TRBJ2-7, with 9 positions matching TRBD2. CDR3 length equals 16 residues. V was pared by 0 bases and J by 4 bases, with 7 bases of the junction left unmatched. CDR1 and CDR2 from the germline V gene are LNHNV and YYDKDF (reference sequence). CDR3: CATSRDWAGGIYEQYV. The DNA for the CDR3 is TGTGCCACCAGCAGAGATTGGGCGGGAGGGATTTACGAGCAGTACGTC.